A selection of T cell receptor beta chains follows, all from one sample in a study of CD4 T cells in relation to SARS-CoV-2 and coronaviruses. Profiled with immunoSEQ multiplex PCR; TCRdb holds only in-frame clones, not every one. The sample contains 26,000 or so clones, roughly 80% of which appear only once. Antigen specificity for these receptors is unknown. The sequencing input was CD4+ T cells from PBMCs, cultured in vitro. All receptors come from a human donor in good health. Both conserved end residues are part of each CDR3. D genes are given only for firm matches. Size is omitted from some rows. Given values are once, few, many or a class for expanded clones.

CDR3: CASSQEGVTSGMVNEQFF
DNA: TGCGCCAGCAGCCAAGAGGGGGTGACTAGCGGGATGGTAAATGAGCAGTTCTTC
V: TRBV4-3
D: TRBD2
size: NA
J: TRBJ2-1

CDR3: CASSQDGPPSRDQYF
DNA: TGTGCCAGCAGCCAAGATGGCCCCCCTTCTAGGGATCAGTACTTC
V: TRBV3-1/TRBV3-2
D: NA
size: NA
J: TRBJ2-4

CDR3: CASSLDETQYF
DNA: TGTGCCAGCAGCTTAGATGAGACCCAGTACTTC
V: TRBV7-9
D: NA
size: NA
J: TRBJ2-5

CDR3: CASSFLTGLAFF
DNA: TGTGCCAGCAGCTTCCTGACAGGGTTAGCTTTCTTT
V: TRBV11-2
D: TRBD1
size: NA
J: TRBJ1-1

CDR3: CASIPALDGANVLTF
DNA: TGTGCCAGCATCCCGGCGCTGGACGGGGCCAACGTCCTGACTTTC
V: TRBV2
D: NA
size: NA
J: TRBJ2-6

CDR3: CASSEPHKPGGNTIYF
DNA: TGTGCCAGCAGTGAACCCCACAAACCAGGGGGAAACACCATATATTTT
V: TRBV6-1
D: NA
size: few
J: TRBJ1-3

CDR3: CASSLFVNTEAFF
DNA: TGTGCCAGCAGCTTGTTTGTGAACACTGAAGCTTTCTTT
V: TRBV11-3
D: NA
size: few
J: TRBJ1-1

CDR3: CASSLDRDRKNYGYTF
DNA: TGTGCCAGCAGCTTAGACCGGGACCGAAAGAACTATGGCTACACCTTC
V: TRBV7-9
D: NA
size: NA
J: TRBJ1-2

CDR3: CASLPDRELYGYTF
DNA: TGTGCCAGCCTACCCGACAGGGAGCTTTATGGCTACACCTTC
V: TRBV6-5
D: TRBD1
size: NA
J: TRBJ1-2

CDR3: CASRPRLADYEQYF
DNA: TGTGCCAGTAGACCGCGCCTAGCCGACTACGAGCAGTACTTC
V: TRBV27
D: NA
size: NA
J: TRBJ2-7

CDR3: CARDRTSAGELFF
DNA: TGTGCCAGGGATCGGACTAGCGCCGGGGAGCTGTTTTTT
V: TRBV13
D: TRBD2
size: NA
J: TRBJ2-2

CDR3: CASSSWGTDTQYF
DNA: TGTGCCAGCAGTTCATGGGGCACAGATACGCAGTATTTT
V: TRBV12-3/TRBV12-4
D: NA
size: NA
J: TRBJ2-3

CDR3: CASSPGQRIANTGELFF
DNA: TGTGCCAGCAGCCCTGGACAGCGAATTGCGAACACCGGGGAGCTGTTTTTT
V: TRBV5-4
D: NA
size: NA
J: TRBJ2-2

CDR3: CASSRVRGETQYF
DNA: TGTGCCAGCAGCCGGGTAAGAGGAGAGACCCAGTACTTC
V: TRBV3-1/TRBV3-2
D: NA
size: NA
J: TRBJ2-5

CDR3: CAITSGLAGGPRDEQFF
DNA: TGTGCCATCACGTCCGGACTAGCGGGAGGTCCGAGGGATGAGCAGTTCTTC
V: TRBV10-3
D: TRBD2
size: few
J: TRBJ2-1

CDR3: CASSASPSGLPQYF
DNA: TGTGCCAGCAGCGCCAGTCCGTCGGGACTCCCGCAGTATTTT
V: TRBV9
D: NA
size: NA
J: TRBJ2-3

CDR3: CASSLSTAYTEAFF
DNA: TGTGCCAGCAGTTTATCGACGGCCTACACTGAAGCTTTCTTT
V: TRBV27
D: NA
size: NA
J: TRBJ1-1

CDR3: CASSPNRATEAFF
DNA: TGTGCCAGCAGCCCCAACCGGGCTACTGAAGCTTTCTTT
V: TRBV3-1/TRBV3-2
D: NA
size: once
J: TRBJ1-1

CDR3: CASSSGQNNSPLHF
DNA: TGTGCCAGCAGCTCGGGACAGAACAATTCACCCCTCCACTTT
V: TRBV7-9
D: TRBD1
size: few
J: TRBJ1-6

CDR3: CASIGAGGTDTQYF
DNA: TGTGCCAGCATAGGAGCAGGGGGGACAGATACGCAGTATTTT
V: TRBV2
D: NA
size: NA
J: TRBJ2-3

CDR3: CATEKPGPSETQYF
DNA: TGTGCCACAGAAAAACCGGGACCATCGGAGACCCAGTACTTC
V: TRBV19
D: NA
size: NA
J: TRBJ2-5

CDR3: CASSLNPSGNTGELFF
DNA: TGTGCCAGCAGCTTAAATCCTAGCGGAAACACCGGGGAGCTGTTTTTT
V: TRBV7-3
D: TRBD2
size: NA
J: TRBJ2-2

CDR3: CASSGAGTGWDQPQHF
DNA: TGTGCCAGCAGTGGAGCCGGGACAGGGTGGGATCAGCCCCAGCATTTT
V: TRBV6-1
D: TRBD1
size: NA
J: TRBJ1-5

CDR3: CASSLSGGIQYF
DNA: TGTGCCAGCAGTTTATCTGGTGGCATTCAGTACTTC
V: TRBV27
D: NA
size: NA
J: TRBJ2-4

CDR3: CATRGKGAPTGELFF
DNA: TGTGCCACGCGAGGGAAGGGGGCGCCCACCGGGGAGCTGTTTTTT
V: TRBV2
D: TRBD1
size: few
J: TRBJ2-2

CDR3: CASSIIGTEAFF
DNA: TGTGCCAGTAGTATTATCGGTACTGAAGCTTTCTTT
V: TRBV19
D: NA
size: NA
J: TRBJ1-1

CDR3: CASSFGNTIYF
DNA: TGTGCCAGCAGCTTTGGAAACACCATATATTTT
V: TRBV7-2
D: NA
size: NA
J: TRBJ1-3

CDR3: CASGQGGVGNEQFF
DNA: TGTGCCAGCGGACAGGGGGGTGTAGGCAATGAGCAGTTCTTC
V: TRBV6-5
D: TRBD1
size: once
J: TRBJ2-1

CDR3: CASSLLGLAGMEQFF
DNA: TGCGCCAGCAGCTTGTTGGGACTAGCGGGAATGGAGCAGTTCTTC
V: TRBV5-1
D: TRBD2
size: once
J: TRBJ2-1

CDR3: CASSFLPGQTYEQYF
DNA: TGTGCCAGCAGCTTTCTACCGGGACAAACCTACGAGCAGTACTTC
V: TRBV7-2
D: NA
size: NA
J: TRBJ2-7

CDR3: CASSPGTDRGYTF
DNA: TGTGCCAGCTCACCCGGGACCGACCGTGGCTACACCTTC
V: TRBV18
D: NA
size: NA
J: TRBJ1-2

CDR3: CASSSGRGNSPLHF
DNA: TGTGCCAGCTCATCGGGGCGCGGTAATTCACCCCTCCACTTT
V: TRBV18
D: NA
size: NA
J: TRBJ1-6

CDR3: CASSRSAGTYGYTF
DNA: TGTGCCAGTAGTCGTTCCGCAGGGACCTATGGCTACACCTTC
V: TRBV19
D: NA
size: NA
J: TRBJ1-2

CDR3: CSASGRTQPQHF
DNA: TGCAGTGCCAGTGGTAGGACCCAGCCCCAGCATTTT
V: TRBV20-1
D: NA
size: NA
J: TRBJ1-5

CDR3: CASSQASGRDTQYF
DNA: TGTGCCAGCAGCCAAGCTAGCGGGAGAGATACGCAGTATTTT
V: TRBV3-1/TRBV3-2
D: TRBD2
size: NA
J: TRBJ2-3

CDR3: CASSPSTEKLFF
DNA: TGTGCCAGCTCACCATCAACCGAAAAACTGTTTTTT
V: TRBV18
D: NA
size: NA
J: TRBJ1-4

CDR3: CASSSNRDRYNEQFF
DNA: TGTGCCAGCAGTTCTAATCGGGACAGATACAATGAGCAGTTCTTC
V: TRBV27
D: TRBD1
size: medium-sized
J: TRBJ2-1

CDR3: CASSDVQAYGYTF
DNA: TGTGCCAGCAGTGACGTCCAGGCCTATGGCTACACCTTC
V: TRBV25-1
D: NA
size: NA
J: TRBJ1-2

CDR3: CASSLGPVVAYNEQFF
DNA: TGTGCCAGCAGCTTAGGCCCCGTTGTGGCGTACAATGAGCAGTTCTTC
V: TRBV7-2
D: NA
size: NA
J: TRBJ2-1

CDR3: CASTIGAAGANTEAFF
DNA: TGTGCCAGCACCATAGGGGCGGCAGGGGCGAACACTGAAGCTTTCTTT
V: TRBV7-6
D: NA
size: NA
J: TRBJ1-1

CDR3: CASSPPAAHGYTF
DNA: TGTGCCAGCTCACCACCGGCGGCTCATGGCTACACCTTC
V: TRBV18
D: NA
size: few
J: TRBJ1-2

CDR3: CASKFQGAGETQYF
DNA: TGTGCCAGCAAGTTCCAGGGGGCGGGGGAGACCCAGTACTTC
V: TRBV5-4
D: TRBD1
size: NA
J: TRBJ2-5

CDR3: CASSLSGGNTDTQYF
DNA: TGTGCCAGCAGCCTAAGCGGGGGAAACACAGATACGCAGTATTTT
V: TRBV7-9
D: TRBD2
size: NA
J: TRBJ2-3